Shown below are 24 T cell receptor beta chains from a single sample sequenced in a study of T-cell reconstitution after alpha-beta-depleted transplantation in children. Preparation of the TCRbeta library was carried out with unique molecular identifiers. TCRdb passed the PCR reads through MiXCR, listing each CDR3 protein once. The data show under 150,000 distinct CDR3 sequences, 8% to 10% seen once. Sequenced material: PBMCs, mostly from graft donor cells, taken 180 days after TCRalphabeta/CD19-depleted stem cell transplant. Receptors were obtained from a girl in the first two years of life who had a stem cell transplant for combined immunodeficiency, so the T cells may come from the graft donor.

This clonotype came up a few times. J is TRBJ2-7 and V is TRBV11-2, with a tentative D call TRBD1 (5 bases). CDR3 size: 15 residues. Trimming took 0 bases from V and 2 from J, leaving 11 bases between them. Germline V lookup: CDR1 SGHAT, CDR2 FQNNGV. The CDR3 region is CASSLEPQVPYEQYF. In nucleotides, the CDR3 is TGTGCCAGCAGCTTAGAACCACAGGTCCCCTACGAGCAGTACTTC.

This clonotype was recorded at least ten times. V is TRBV10-3 and J is TRBJ2-5; D remains ambiguous. Trimming cost V 4 bases and J 5 bases, with 5 bases left between them. Germline CDR1 and CDR2: ENHRY and SYGVKD. The CDR3 is 11 residues long. In DNA form, the CDR3 reads TGTGCCATCAGTGTACGCGAGACCCAGTACTTC. This encodes CAISVRETQYF.

V gene TRBV12-3 or TRBV12-4 combines with J gene TRBJ2-4, with 8 bases fitting TRBD2. The trim removed 6 bases at V and 5 bases at J, leaving 6 bases unmatched. The CDR3 length is 14 residues. CDR3: CASRAGTSENIQYF. CDR3 bases: TGTGCCAGCAGGGCCGGGACTAGTGAAAACATTCAGTACTTC.

This clonotype was counted many times. V gene TRBV7-2 combines with J gene TRBJ2-7, with unresolved D. The germline V gene has CDR1 SGHTA and CDR2 FQGNSA. The CDR3 is 15 amino acids. Between the trimmed V and J ends, which lost 0 bases and 3 bases, there was a span of 12 bases. CDR3 DNA: TGTGCCAGCAGCTTAGCGGGCCAGAAACACTACGAGCAGTACTTC. Translation: CASSLAGQKHYEQYF.

The CDR3 is CATSRGYSNQPQHF. DNA for the CDR3: TGTGCCACCAGCAGAGGATATAGCAATCAGCCCCAGCATTTT. V and J are TRBV15 and TRBJ1-5, with unresolved D. The CDR3 totals 14 residues. V lost 1 base, J lost 0 bases, and 4 bases lay in between. The germline V gene encodes CDR1 LNHNV and CDR2 YYDKDF (reference sequence).

This clonotype was seen a few times. The chain recombines TRBV30 with TRBJ2-2, with a tentative D call TRBD1 (6 bases). Deletions cut 3 bases from V and 7 bases from J, with 12 bases between. Germline V lookup: CDR1 GTSNPN, CDR2 SVGIG (reference sequence). The CDR3 runs to 13 residues. CDR3 in amino acids: CAWSGTGFGELFF. For the CDR3, the DNA is TGTGCCTGGAGCGGAACAGGGTTCGGGGAGCTGTTTTTT.

Only a few counts were recorded for this clonotype. V is TRBV20-1 and J is TRBJ2-7; TRBD2 matches 10 bases. The CDR3 has 13 residues. The germline V gene has CDR1 DFQATT and CDR2 SNEGSKA (reference sequence). The J segment lost 3 bases and the V segment lost 6 bases, leaving 5 bases of the junction unmatched. As DNA, the CDR3 is TGCAGTGCAACTAGCGGGAACCTCTACGAGCAGTACTTC. This sequence encodes CSATSGNLYEQYF.

This clonotype was counted many times. The V call is TRBV5-1, the J call TRBJ1-3; D call uncertain. Germline CDR1 and CDR2: SGHRS and YFSETQ. V lost 0 bases and J lost 3, with 4 bases in between. CDR3 length equals 13 residues. This CDR3 reads CASSLGGGNTIYF. CDR3 nucleotides: TGCGCCAGCAGCTTGGGCGGTGGAAACACCATATATTTT.

J is TRBJ1-3 and V is TRBV7-2; D not resolved. Germline V gene data show CDR1 as SGHTA and CDR2 as FQGNSA. CDR3 size: 15 residues. Trimming stripped 2 bases from V and 4 bases from J, with 12 bases between. CDR3 amino acids: CASSLRLRGGNTIYF. In nucleotides, the CDR3 is TGTGCCAGCAGCTTACGACTCCGGGGAGGAAACACCATATATTTT.

The J gene is TRBJ1-6, the V gene TRBV29-1; the D is unclear. Germline V gene lookup returns CDR1 SQVTM and CDR2 ANQGSEA. The CDR3 has 13 residues. V gave up 6 bases and J gave up 4 bases, with 10 bases separating them. This CDR3 is CSVSSDYNSPLHF. The CDR3 nucleotides are TGCAGCGTCAGCTCAGATTATAATTCACCCCTCCACTTT. Together with reference TRBV29-1 and TRBJ1-6, the CDR3 gives the full variable domain: SAVISQKPSRDICQRGTSLTIQCQVDSQVTMMFWYRQQPGQSLTLIATANQGSEATYESGFVIDKFPISRPNLTFSTLTVSNMSPEDSSIYLCSVSSDYNSPLHFGNGTRLTVT.

V gene TRBV5-5 combines with J gene TRBJ2-7; D possibly corresponds to TRBD1 (6 bases). CDR1 is SGHKS, CDR2 YYEKEE, per germline (reference sequence). The V gene lost 0 bases and the J gene lost 3 bases, with 16 bases spanning the gap. The CDR3 spans 16 residues. The CDR3 loop reads CASSLGLGQLFYEQYF. The DNA for the CDR3 is TGTGCCAGCAGCTTGGGATTAGGACAGCTGTTCTACGAGCAGTACTTC. Filled out from reference TRBV5-5 and TRBJ2-7, the complete variable domain reads DAGVTQSPTHLIKTRGQQVTLRCSPISGHKSVSWYQQVLGQGPQFIFQYYEKEERGRGNFPDRFSARQFPNYSSELNVNALLLGDSALYLCASSLGLGQLFYEQYFGPGTRLTVT.

This chain connects TRBV15 to TRBJ2-3; 7 positions agree with TRBD2. V gave up 3 bases and J gave up 11 bases; unmatched junction bases: 14. CDR3 length: 15 residues. Germline CDR1 is LNHNV and CDR2 is YYDKDF (reference sequence). The CDR3 sequence is CATSRAGTIENWQYF. The CDR3 region has the DNA TGTGCCACCAGCAGGGCCGGGACTATAGAAAACTGGCAGTATTTT.

The rearrangement uses TRBV7-8 and TRBJ2-1; 12 bases are a match to TRBD2. Trimming at V came to 0 bases and at J to 9 bases, leaving 6 bases not matched to a gene. This CDR3 spans 16 amino acids. The V gene's germline CDR1 is SGHVS and CDR2 FQNEAQ. The CDR3 sequence: CASSLASSGRAGEQFF. CDR3 bases: TGTGCCAGCAGCTTAGCATCTAGCGGGAGGGCCGGTGAGCAGTTCTTC.

This clonotype was found a few times. The chain carries TRBV12-3 or TRBV12-4 and TRBJ2-1, with a tentative D call TRBD2 (6 bases). The V end was cut by 6 bases, the J end by 5 bases, with 11 bases between. The CDR3 is 13 amino acids. The chain's CDR3 is CASSPGTHNEQFF. CDR3 DNA: TGTGCCAGCAGCCCCGGGACTCACAATGAGCAGTTCTTC.

This clonotype was seen more than once but under ten times. The V call is TRBV7-3, the J call TRBJ2-1; no definite D call. Trimming removed 5 bases at V and 9 bases at J, with 11 bases between. This CDR3 is 12 amino acids long. The V gene's germline CDR1 is SGHTA and CDR2 FQGTGA. The CDR3 loop reads CASSPNLREQFF. For the CDR3, the DNA is TGTGCCAGCAGCCCAAATCTTCGTGAGCAGTTCTTC.

J is TRBJ2-7 and V is TRBV29-1; D is undetermined. Looked up from germline, CDR1 is SQVTM and CDR2 is ANQGSEA. V shed 5 bases and J shed 5 bases, with 10 bases lying between them. The CDR3 is made up of 11 amino acids. The CDR3: CSVQQVHEQYF. The CDR3 coding sequence is TGCAGCGTTCAGCAGGTCCACGAGCAGTACTTC.

This chain connects TRBV5-6 to TRBJ2-5; 11 bases are a match to TRBD1. This CDR3 contains 17 residues. Germline loops: CDR1 SGHDT, CDR2 YYEEEE. V lost 3 bases to trimming and J lost 7 bases; unmatched junction nucleotides: 14. CDR3 DNA: TGTGCCAGCAGCTGGGGGGGGGGACAGGGGGATTCGAGGACCCAGTACTTC. This gives the protein CASSWGGGQGDSRTQYF.

The CDR3 spells CASSLLAGRAFF. CDR3 nucleotides: TGTGCCAGCAGCTTATTGGCAGGCAGGGCTTTCTTT. This chain uses TRBV7-2 with TRBJ1-1; D gene uncertain. The V and J ends lost 2 bases and 11 bases respectively, with 12 bases between them. The length of the CDR3 is 12 residues. Germline-derived CDR1 and CDR2 are SGHTA and FQGNSA.

The genes are TRBV12-3 or TRBV12-4 and TRBJ1-4; TRBD1 matches at 7 bases. The CDR3 loop spans 18 amino acids. After removal of 6 bases from V and 0 bases from J, the junction contained 13 bases not matched to a gene. The CDR3 nucleotides read TGTGCCAGCAGCGCCGGGAGGACAGGCCTTGCAACTAATGAAAAACTGTTTTTT. Translating gives CASSAGRTGLATNEKLFF.

This rearrangement joins TRBV7-2 to TRBJ2-3; TRBD2 matches 10 bases. This CDR3 region has 17 residues. Germline values: CDR1 SGHTA, CDR2 FQGNSA. With 0 bases clipped from V and 2 bases from J, the junction kept 5 bases outside the gene matches. CDR3 loop: CASSLALAGETTDTQYF. CDR3 in DNA: TGTGCCAGCAGCTTAGCGCTAGCGGGAGAGACCACAGATACGCAGTATTTT.

This clonotype has only a few counts. V usage is TRBV10-3 and J usage is TRBJ2-1; 9 bases agree with TRBD2. The CDR3 sequence is 19 residues long. Germline CDR1 reads ENHRY; CDR2 reads SYGVKD. The V gene end was trimmed by 0 bases and the J gene end by 4 bases; junction bases not matched to a gene: 13. CDR3 protein: CAISESRVASGIGYNEQFF. CDR3 DNA: TGTGCCATCAGTGAGTCGAGAGTGGCTAGCGGGATCGGTTACAATGAGCAGTTCTTC.

This chain connects TRBV20-1 to TRBJ2-3; 8 nucleotides agree with TRBD2. Germline-derived CDR1 and CDR2 are DFQATT and SNEGSKA (reference sequence). The CDR3 contains 15 residues. J gave up 4 bases and V 6 bases, and 12 bases lay outside the gene matches. The CDR3: CSAPIGTRSADTQYF. CDR3 DNA: TGCAGTGCGCCGATAGGGACTAGGTCCGCAGATACGCAGTATTTT.

V is TRBV20-1 and J is TRBJ1-2, with 11 bases fitting TRBD1. Germline loops: CDR1 DFQATT, CDR2 SNEGSKA (reference sequence). This CDR3 region has 16 residues. Trimming cost V 5 bases and J 3 bases; bases outside gene matches: 11. The CDR3 region is CSARELGQGADYGYTF. CDR3 DNA: TGCAGTGCTCGCGAGCTAGGACAGGGGGCGGACTATGGCTACACCTTC.

The table lists this clonotype with a few counts. V gene TRBV7-8 combines with J gene TRBJ2-7; 7 bases fit TRBD2. V gave up 5 bases and J gave up 0 bases; unmatched junction bases: 4. The CDR3 covers 14 residues. The germline V gene encodes CDR1 SGHVS and CDR2 FQNEAQ. The CDR3 is CASSLLAASYEQYF. CDR3 sequence (DNA): TGTGCCAGCAGCCTTCTAGCGGCCTCCTACGAGCAGTACTTC.